Below, 18 T cell receptor beta chains from the same sample are listed, as sequenced in a study of radiotherapy plus CTLA-4 blockade in lung cancer. TCRdb keeps only in-frame clones here, not all; method: immunoSEQ multiplex PCR. The sample has some 74,000 clones, roughly 80% seen once. Here the sequenced sample was peripheral blood, taken from a patient treated with radiotherapy plus ipilimumab. The source is a human donor with non-small cell lung cancer who had a complete response to radiotherapy plus ipilimumab.

The chain uses TRBV4-3 and TRBJ2-7; possibly TRBD1 for D (6 bases). The germline V gene encodes CDR1 LGHNA and CDR2 YSLEER. This CDR3 is built from 14 residues. Between the trimmed V and J ends, which lost 4 bases and 2 bases, there was a span of 12 bases. This chain's CDR3 is CASSRGQGTYEQYF. The CDR3 coding sequence is TGCGCCAGCAGCCGCGGTCAGGGGACCTACGAGCAGTACTTC.

The chain links TRBV18 to TRBJ2-3, with D hard to call. The CDR3 length is 15 residues. From germline, CDR1 is KGHSH and CDR2 LQKENI. The germline V and J ends were trimmed by 6 bases and 2 bases, with 15 bases remaining between them. This CDR3 reads CASSLLNGDTDTQYF. In nucleotides, the CDR3 is TGTGCCAGCTCCCTCCTTAATGGGGACACAGATACGCAGTATTTT.

The V gene is TRBV20-1, the J gene TRBJ2-3; D remains ambiguous. Germline V gene data show CDR1 as DFQATT and CDR2 as SNEGSKA (reference sequence). The CDR3 contains 11 residues. The ends were cut back, 1 base at V and 7 bases at J, with 6 bases in the middle. CDR3 nucleotide sequence: TGCAGTGCTAGAGTCTCGTATACGCAGTATTTT. Protein product: CSARVSYTQYF.

The CDR3: CASSKEDRGRGYTF. Written as DNA, the CDR3 is TGTGCCAGCAGCAAAGAGGACAGGGGGCGAGGCTACACCTTC. This chain joins TRBV21-1 and TRBJ1-2; the table's D call of TRBD1 was not tested on the DNA. TRBV21-1 is tagged as a pseudogene. The CDR3 consists of 14 residues.

The chain recombines TRBV15 with TRBJ2-1; TRBD2 is a possible D gene (5 bases). CDR1 LNHNV and CDR2 YYDKDF come from the germline V gene (reference sequence). Trimming shortened V by 2 bases and J by 3 bases, and 11 bases separated the two germline ends. The CDR3 has 15 residues. CDR3 DNA: TGTGCCACCAGCAGATCTACTAGTTTCTACAATGAGCAGTTCTTC. Translating it yields CATSRSTSFYNEQFF. The whole variable domain, remainder taken from reference TRBV15 and TRBJ2-1, is DAMVIQNPRYQVTQFGKPVTLSCSQTLNHNVMYWYQQKSSQAPKLLFHYYDKDFNNEADTPDNFQSRRPNTSFCFLDIRSPGLGDTAMYLCATSRSTSFYNEQFFGPGTRLTVL.

V usage is TRBV30 and J usage is TRBJ1-1; D remains ambiguous. Trimming left V 0 bases short and J 6 bases short, with 11 bases between. This CDR3 has 13 amino acids. Germline loops: CDR1 GTSNPN, CDR2 SVGIG (reference sequence). CDR3 in DNA: TGTGCCTGGAGTGTACCGAACGGGGCTGAAGCTTTCTTT. Its translation: CAWSVPNGAEAFF.

This clone was seen once. CDR3 nucleotides: TGTGCCAGCAGCCCCCAAACCGGGACAGGGGCCAACGTCCTGACTTTC. The encoded protein is CASSPQTGTGANVLTF. The chain combines TRBV7-2 with TRBJ2-6; D is perhaps TRBD1 (6 bases). Looked up from germline, CDR1 is SGHTA and CDR2 is FQGNSA. CDR3 size: 16 residues. The germline V and J ends were trimmed by 5 bases and 4 bases, with 15 bases remaining between them.

J is TRBJ2-7 and V is TRBV11-2; D is unclear. From germline, CDR1 is SGHAT and CDR2 FQNNGV. With 1 base removed from V and 5 bases from J, the gap between germline ends came to 15 bases. The CDR3 covers 15 residues. The CDR3 region has the DNA TGTGCCAGCAGCTTAGGACCAAACTGGGGAAACGAGCAGTACTTC. This codes for CASSLGPNWGNEQYF.

With regard to this clone: One junction end disagrees with the germline gene, perhaps due to a read error. Other DNA variants within this sample encode the same CDR3. The chain couples TRBV11-2 to TRBJ2-6; D perhaps matches TRBD1 (5 bases). CDR3 length equals 15 residues. From germline, CDR1 is SGHAT and CDR2 FQNNGV. The CDR3 DNA reads as TGTGCCAGCAGTAAACCGACCTCTGGGGCCAACGTCCTGACCTTC. Amino acid sequence: CASSKPTSGANVLTF.

CDR3 in DNA: TGTGCCAGCAGTTACTCTGGGACAGGTAACTACAATGAGCAGTTCTTC. The encoded protein is CASSYSGTGNYNEQFF. The chain couples TRBV6-5 to TRBJ2-1, with 8 positions matching TRBD1. J gave up 3 bases and V 0 bases, and 4 bases lay outside the gene matches. Per the germline V gene, CDR1 is MNHEY and CDR2 is SVGAGI. The CDR3 is made up of 16 amino acids.

V and J are TRBV5-1 and TRBJ1-1; 10 nucleotides align to TRBD1. The germline gives CDR1 SGHRS, CDR2 YFSETQ. The CDR3 spans 14 residues. V shed 4 bases and J 7 bases; nucleotides not matched to a gene: 7. Written as DNA, the CDR3 is TGCGCCAGCAGCCGGGACAGGGGTCCAAGTGAAGCTTTCTTT. It is translated as CASSRDRGPSEAFF.

This clone was picked up a small number of times. The genes are TRBV18 and TRBJ2-1, with 7 positions matching TRBD2. J was trimmed by 0 bases and V by 2 bases; bases with no gene match: 10. CDR1 and CDR2 from the germline V gene are KGHSH and LQKENI. This CDR3 comprises 18 residues. In DNA, the CDR3 is TGTGCCAGCTCACCAGCTGTGGGGGGGGAGAGCTCCTACAATGAGCAGTTCTTC. Protein: CASSPAVGGESSYNEQFF.

This rearrangement joins TRBV4-1 to TRBJ2-5; 13 nucleotides line up with TRBD2. J gave up 0 bases and V 2 bases, and 9 bases lay outside the gene matches. The CDR3 spans 19 residues. Germline V gene lookup returns CDR1 MGHRA and CDR2 YSYEKL. The CDR3 coding sequence is TGCGCCAGCAGCCAATCTGGACTAGCGGGGGCTATGTACCAAGAGACCCAGTACTTC. It yields the protein CASSQSGLAGAMYQETQYF.

The J gene is TRBJ1-2, the V gene TRBV2, with D tentatively TRBD1 (5 bases). The CDR3 has 17 residues. Trimming removed 1 base at V and 5 bases at J, with 20 bases between. In germline, CDR1 is SNHLY, CDR2 FYNNEI. The CDR3 loop reads CASSEVGASGRFYGYTF. CDR3 nucleotides: TGTGCCAGCAGTGAAGTTGGGGCAAGCGGCCGATTTTATGGCTACACCTTC.

The J gene is TRBJ2-7, the V gene TRBV18, with no clear D. Germline V CDR1 and CDR2: KGHSH, LQKENI. The CDR3 consists of 17 residues. Trimming took off 1 base at V and 2 bases at J, with 18 bases between the two ends. The CDR3 sequence is CASSPLPTRLPTYEQYF. The CDR3 region has the DNA TGTGCCAGCTCACCACTACCCACCCGACTGCCGACCTACGAGCAGTACTTC. Full variable domain (remainder filled in from reference TRBV18 and TRBJ2-7): NAGVMQNPRHLVRRRGQEARLRCSPMKGHSHVYWYRQLPEEGLKFMVYLQKENIIDESGMPKERFSAEFPKEGPSILRIQQVVRGDSAAYFCASSPLPTRLPTYEQYFGPGTRLTVT.

The chain has TRBV27 and TRBJ1-6, with D hard to call. Trimming left V 6 bases short and J 6 bases short, with 12 bases between. Per the germline V gene, CDR1 is MNHEY and CDR2 is SMNVEV (reference sequence). This CDR3 region has 14 residues. The CDR3 DNA reads as TGTGCCAGCAGCTATCCTCGACGTAATTCACCCCTCCACTTT. It is translated as CASSYPRRNSPLHF.

This clone was seen a single time. The rearrangement uses TRBV6-6 and TRBJ1-2; D ambiguous. Germline-derived CDR1 and CDR2 are MNHNY and SVGAGI (reference sequence). This CDR3 is 13 amino acids long. V was pared by 0 bases and J by 2 bases, with 4 bases between. The CDR3 region is CASSYSGNYGYTF. Written as DNA, the CDR3 is TGTGCCAGCAGTTACTCTGGCAACTATGGCTACACCTTC.

V and J are TRBV30 and TRBJ2-3; D not resolved. Looked up from germline, CDR1 is GTSNPN and CDR2 is SVGIG (reference sequence). CDR3 length: 14 residues. The V and J ends lost 8 bases and 6 bases respectively, with 21 bases between them. The CDR3 DNA reads as TGTGCCCGCCGCAGATCCTGGCAATGGGATACGCAGTATTTT. Amino acids: CARRRSWQWDTQYF.